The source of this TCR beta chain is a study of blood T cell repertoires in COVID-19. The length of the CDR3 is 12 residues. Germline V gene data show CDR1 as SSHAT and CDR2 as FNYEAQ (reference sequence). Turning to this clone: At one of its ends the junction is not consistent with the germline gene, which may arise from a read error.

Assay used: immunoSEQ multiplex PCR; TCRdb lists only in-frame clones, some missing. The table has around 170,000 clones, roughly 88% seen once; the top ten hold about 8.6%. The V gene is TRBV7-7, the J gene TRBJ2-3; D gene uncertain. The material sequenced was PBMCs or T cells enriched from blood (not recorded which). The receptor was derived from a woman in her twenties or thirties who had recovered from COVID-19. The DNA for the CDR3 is TGTGCTAGCAGCTTAAACGGAGATACGCAGTATTTT. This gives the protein CASSLNGDTQYF. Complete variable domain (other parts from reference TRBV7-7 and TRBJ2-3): GAGVSQSPRYKVTKRGQDVTLRCDPISSHATLYWYQQALGQGPEFLTYFNYEAQPDKSGLPSDRFSAERPEGSISTLTIQRTEQRDSAMYRCASSLNGDTQYFGPGTRLTVL.